This TCR beta chain stems from a study of blood T cell repertoires in COVID-19. This table comes from immunoSEQ multiplex PCR, and its TCRdb copy is limited to in-frame clones, with some not included. The sample contains around 99,000 clones, approximately 80% of which appear only once. The CDR3 length is 12 residues. Trimming shortened V by 3 bases and J by 7 bases, and 9 bases separated the two germline ends. In germline, CDR1 is SGHTA, CDR2 FQGTGA. The receptor was isolated from a woman between 50 and 59 years old with acute or convalescent COVID-19. The source material was peripheral blood. This rearrangement joins TRBV7-3 to TRBJ1-2; a possible D gene is TRBD1 (5 bases). The DNA of the CDR3 is TGTGCCAGCAGCTTGGAAGGGGTTGGCTACACCTTC. It is translated as CASSLEGVGYTF.